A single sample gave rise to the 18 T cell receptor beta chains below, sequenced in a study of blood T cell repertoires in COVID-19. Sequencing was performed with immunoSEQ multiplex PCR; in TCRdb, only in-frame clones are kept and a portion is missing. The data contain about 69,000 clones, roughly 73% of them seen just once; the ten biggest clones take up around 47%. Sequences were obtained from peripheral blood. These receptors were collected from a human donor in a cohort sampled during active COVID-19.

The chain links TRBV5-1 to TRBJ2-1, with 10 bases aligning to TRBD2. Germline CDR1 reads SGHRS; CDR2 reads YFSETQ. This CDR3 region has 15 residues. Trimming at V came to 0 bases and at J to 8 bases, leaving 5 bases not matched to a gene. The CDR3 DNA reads TGCGCCAGCAGCTTGGCGGCTAGCGGGGGTGATGAGCAGTTCTTC. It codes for CASSLAASGGDEQFF.

The CDR3 here is CASSISMKRGEQYF. CDR3 nucleotide sequence: TGTGCCAGCAGTATTTCTATGAAAAGGGGGGAGCAGTACTTC. V and J are TRBV28 and TRBJ2-7; D is perhaps TRBD1 (6 bases). The CDR3 spans 14 residues. Germline-derived CDR1 and CDR2 are MDHEN and SYDVKM. V lost 5 bases and J lost 7, with 18 bases in between. Using reference TRBV28 and TRBJ2-7 for the parts outside the CDR3, the full variable domain is DVKVTQSSRYLVKRTGEKVFLECVQDMDHENMFWYRQDPGLGLRLIYFSYDVKMKEKGDIPEGYSVSREKKERFSLILESASTNQTSMYLCASSISMKRGEQYFGPGTRLTVT.

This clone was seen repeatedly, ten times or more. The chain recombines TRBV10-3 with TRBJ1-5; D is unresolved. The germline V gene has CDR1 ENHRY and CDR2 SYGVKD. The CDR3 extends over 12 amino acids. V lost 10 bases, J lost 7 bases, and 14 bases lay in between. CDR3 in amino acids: CATQVDGQPQHF. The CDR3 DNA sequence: TGTGCCACCCAGGTTGATGGGCAGCCCCAGCATTTT.

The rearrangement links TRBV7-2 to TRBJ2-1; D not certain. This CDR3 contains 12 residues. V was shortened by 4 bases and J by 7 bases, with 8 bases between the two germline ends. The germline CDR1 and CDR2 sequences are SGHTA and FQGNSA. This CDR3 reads CASSSTWNEQFF. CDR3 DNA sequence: TGTGCCAGCAGCTCGACTTGGAATGAGCAGTTCTTC. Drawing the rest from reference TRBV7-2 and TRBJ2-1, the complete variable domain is GAGVSQSPSNKVTEKGKDVELRCDPISGHTALYWYRQSLGQGLEFLIYFQGNSAPDKSGLPSDRFSAERTGGSVSTLTIQRTQQEDSAVYLCASSSTWNEQFFGPGTRLTVL.

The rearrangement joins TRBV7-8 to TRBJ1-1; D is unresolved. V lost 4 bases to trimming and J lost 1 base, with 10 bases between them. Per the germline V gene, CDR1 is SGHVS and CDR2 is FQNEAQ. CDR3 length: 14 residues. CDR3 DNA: TGTGCCAGCAGCTCACGTGGGAGGAACACTGAAGCTTTCTTT. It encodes CASSSRGRNTEAFF.

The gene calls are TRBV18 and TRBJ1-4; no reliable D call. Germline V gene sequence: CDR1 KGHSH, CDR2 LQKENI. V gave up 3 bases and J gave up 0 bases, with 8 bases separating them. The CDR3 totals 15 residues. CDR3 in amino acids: CASSPGRSTNEKLFF. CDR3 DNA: TGTGCCAGCTCACCGGGCAGATCAACTAATGAAAAACTGTTTTTT.

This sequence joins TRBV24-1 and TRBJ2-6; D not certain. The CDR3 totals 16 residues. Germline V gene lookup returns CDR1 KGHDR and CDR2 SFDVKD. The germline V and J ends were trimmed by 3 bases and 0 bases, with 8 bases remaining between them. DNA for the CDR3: TGTGCCACCAGTGATCCCCAGGTCTCTGGGGCCAACGTCCTGACTTTC. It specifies CATSDPQVSGANVLTF.

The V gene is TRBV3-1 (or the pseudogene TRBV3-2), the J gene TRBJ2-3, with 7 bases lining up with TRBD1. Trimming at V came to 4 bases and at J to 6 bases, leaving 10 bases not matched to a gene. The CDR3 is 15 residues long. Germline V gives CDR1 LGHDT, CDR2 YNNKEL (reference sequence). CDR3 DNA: TGTGCCAGCAGCCTTGCAGGGGGTAGGTCGGATACGCAGTATTTT. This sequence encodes CASSLAGGRSDTQYF.

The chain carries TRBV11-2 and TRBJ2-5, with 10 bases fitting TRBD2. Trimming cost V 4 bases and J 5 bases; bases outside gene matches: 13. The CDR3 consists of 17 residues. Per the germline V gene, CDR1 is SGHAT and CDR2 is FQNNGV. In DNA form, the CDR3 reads TGTGCCAGCAGCTCGAAGGCACTAGCGGGGTACAAGGAGACCCAGTACTTC. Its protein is CASSSKALAGYKETQYF.

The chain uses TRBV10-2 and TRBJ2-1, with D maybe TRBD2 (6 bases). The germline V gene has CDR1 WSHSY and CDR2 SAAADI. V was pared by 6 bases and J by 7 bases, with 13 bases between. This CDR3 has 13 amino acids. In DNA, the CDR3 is TGCGCCAGCAGGGGTAGCGGTCTAAATGAGCAGTTCTTC. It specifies CASRGSGLNEQFF.

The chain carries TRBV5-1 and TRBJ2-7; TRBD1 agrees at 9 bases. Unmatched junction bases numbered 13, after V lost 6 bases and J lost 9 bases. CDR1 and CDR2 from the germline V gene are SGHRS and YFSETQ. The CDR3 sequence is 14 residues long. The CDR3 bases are TGCGCCAGCAACGACGCCCTACAGGGGGCTGTGCAGTACTTC. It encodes CASNDALQGAVQYF.

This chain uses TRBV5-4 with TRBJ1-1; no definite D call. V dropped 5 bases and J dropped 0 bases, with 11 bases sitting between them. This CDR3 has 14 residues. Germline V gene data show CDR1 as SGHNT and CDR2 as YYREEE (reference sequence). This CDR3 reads CASSLTSVNTEAFF. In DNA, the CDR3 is TGTGCCAGCAGTTTAACATCAGTGAACACTGAAGCTTTCTTT.

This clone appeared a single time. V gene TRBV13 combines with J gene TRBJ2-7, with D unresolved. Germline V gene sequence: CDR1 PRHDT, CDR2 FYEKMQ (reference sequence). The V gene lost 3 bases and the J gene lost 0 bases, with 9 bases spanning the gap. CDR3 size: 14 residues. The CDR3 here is CASSLARPSYEQYF. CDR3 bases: TGTGCCAGCAGCTTGGCGAGGCCCTCCTACGAGCAGTACTTC.

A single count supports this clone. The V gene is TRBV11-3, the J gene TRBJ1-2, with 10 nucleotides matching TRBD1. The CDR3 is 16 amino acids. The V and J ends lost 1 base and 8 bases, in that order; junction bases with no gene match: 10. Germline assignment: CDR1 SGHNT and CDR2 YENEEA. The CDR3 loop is CASSLVYRQGARGYTF. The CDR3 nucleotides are TGTGCCAGCAGCTTAGTATACCGACAGGGGGCGCGAGGCTACACCTTC.

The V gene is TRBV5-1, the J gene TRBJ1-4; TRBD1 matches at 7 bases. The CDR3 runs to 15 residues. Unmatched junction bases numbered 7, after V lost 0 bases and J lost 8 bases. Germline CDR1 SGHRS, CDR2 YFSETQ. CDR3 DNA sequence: TGCGCCAGCAGCTTGGTAGGGGACAGCGGAGAAAAACTGTTTTTT. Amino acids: CASSLVGDSGEKLFF.

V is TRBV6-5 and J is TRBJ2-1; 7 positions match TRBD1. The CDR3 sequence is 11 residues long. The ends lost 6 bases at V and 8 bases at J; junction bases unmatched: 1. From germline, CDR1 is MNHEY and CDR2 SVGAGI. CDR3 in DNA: TGTGCCAGCAGCCAGGGGGATGAGCAGTTCTTC. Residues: CASSQGDEQFF.

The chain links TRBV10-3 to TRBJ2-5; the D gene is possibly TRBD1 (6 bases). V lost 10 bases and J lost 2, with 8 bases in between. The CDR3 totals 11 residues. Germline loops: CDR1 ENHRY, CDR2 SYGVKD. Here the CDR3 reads CATGQQETQYF. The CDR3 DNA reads TGTGCCACTGGACAGCAAGAGACCCAGTACTTC.

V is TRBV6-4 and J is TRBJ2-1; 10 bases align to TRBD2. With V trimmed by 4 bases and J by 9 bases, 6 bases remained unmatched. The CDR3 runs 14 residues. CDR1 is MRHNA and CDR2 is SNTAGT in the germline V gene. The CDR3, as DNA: TGTGCCAGCAGTGCTAGCGGGAGCTTAGGTGAGCAGTTCTTC. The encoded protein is CASSASGSLGEQFF.